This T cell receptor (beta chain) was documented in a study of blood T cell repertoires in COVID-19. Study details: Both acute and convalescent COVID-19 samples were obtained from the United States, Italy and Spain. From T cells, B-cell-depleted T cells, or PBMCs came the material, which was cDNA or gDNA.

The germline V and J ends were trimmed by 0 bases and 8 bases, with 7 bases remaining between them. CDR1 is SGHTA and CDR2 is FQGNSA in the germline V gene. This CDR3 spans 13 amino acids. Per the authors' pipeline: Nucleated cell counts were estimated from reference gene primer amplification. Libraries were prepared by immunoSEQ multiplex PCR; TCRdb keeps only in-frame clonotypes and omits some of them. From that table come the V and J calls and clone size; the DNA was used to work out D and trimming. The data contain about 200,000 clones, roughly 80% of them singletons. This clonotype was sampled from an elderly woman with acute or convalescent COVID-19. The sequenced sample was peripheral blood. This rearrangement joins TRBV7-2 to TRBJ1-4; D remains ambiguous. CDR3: CASSLAGNEKLFF. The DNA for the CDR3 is TGTGCCAGCAGCTTAGCCGGGAACGAAAAACTGTTTTTT.